A single T cell receptor beta chain is shown here with its context. The repertoire was sequenced with immunoSEQ multiplex PCR; TCRdb's copy has only in-frame clones and lacks some. The table includes approximately 6,600 clones, about three fifths detected once. The data derive from a study of circulating tumor DNA in untreated peripheral T-cell lymphoma. This CDR3 is built from 14 residues. This clonotype originated in a human donor with peripheral T-cell lymphoma. V usage is TRBV1 and J usage is TRBJ1-1; TRBD1, the D gene given by the table, was not confirmed from the DNA. TRBV1 is marked as a pseudogene. Sequenced: tumor tissue. The CDR3 coding sequence is TGCGCCAGCAGCCACGGGACAGGGAACACTGAAGCTTTCTTT. This gives the protein CASSHGTGNTEAFF.